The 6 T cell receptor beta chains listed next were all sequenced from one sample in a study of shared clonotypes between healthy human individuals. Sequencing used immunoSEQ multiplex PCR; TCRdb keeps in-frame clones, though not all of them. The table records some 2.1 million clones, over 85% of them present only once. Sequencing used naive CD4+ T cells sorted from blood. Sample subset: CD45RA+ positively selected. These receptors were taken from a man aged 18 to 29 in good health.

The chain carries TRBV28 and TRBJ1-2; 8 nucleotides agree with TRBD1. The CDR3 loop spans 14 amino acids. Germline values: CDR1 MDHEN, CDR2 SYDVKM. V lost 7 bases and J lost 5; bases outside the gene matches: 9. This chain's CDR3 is CASTLWDRTYGYTF. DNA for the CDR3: TGTGCCAGCACCTTGTGGGACAGGACGTATGGCTACACCTTC.

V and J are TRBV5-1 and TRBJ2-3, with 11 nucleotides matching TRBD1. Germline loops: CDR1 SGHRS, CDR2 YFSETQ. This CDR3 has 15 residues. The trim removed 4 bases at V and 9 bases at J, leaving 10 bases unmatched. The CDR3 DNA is TGCGCCAGCAGCGCCGGGACAGGGGGGTATGGCACGCAGTATTTT. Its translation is CASSAGTGGYGTQYF.

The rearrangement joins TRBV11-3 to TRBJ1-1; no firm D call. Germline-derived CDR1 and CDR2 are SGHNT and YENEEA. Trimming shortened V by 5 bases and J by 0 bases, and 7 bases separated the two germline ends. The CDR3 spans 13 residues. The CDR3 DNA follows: TGTGCCAGCAGCCGGACCCTGAACACTGAAGCTTTCTTT. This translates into CASSRTLNTEAFF.

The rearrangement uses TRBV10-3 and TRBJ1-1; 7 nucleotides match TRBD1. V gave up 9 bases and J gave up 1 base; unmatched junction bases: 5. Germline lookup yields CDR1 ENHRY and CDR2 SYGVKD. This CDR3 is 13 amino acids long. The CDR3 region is CAIRDSPNTEAFF. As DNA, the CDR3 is TGTGCCATAAGGGACAGCCCGAACACTGAAGCTTTCTTT.

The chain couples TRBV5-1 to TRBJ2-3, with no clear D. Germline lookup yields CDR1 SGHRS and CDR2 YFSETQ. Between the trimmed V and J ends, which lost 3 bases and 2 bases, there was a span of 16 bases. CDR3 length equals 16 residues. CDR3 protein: CASSYQWLSNTDTQYF. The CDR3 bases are TGCGCCAGCAGCTATCAATGGCTCTCTAACACAGATACGCAGTATTTT.

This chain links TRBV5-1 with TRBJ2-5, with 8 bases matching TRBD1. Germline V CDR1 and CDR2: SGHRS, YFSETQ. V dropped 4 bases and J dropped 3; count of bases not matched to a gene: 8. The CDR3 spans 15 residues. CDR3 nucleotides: TGCGCCAGCAGCCCGAGGACAGGGTTGGAAGAGACCCAGTACTTC. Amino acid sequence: CASSPRTGLEETQYF.